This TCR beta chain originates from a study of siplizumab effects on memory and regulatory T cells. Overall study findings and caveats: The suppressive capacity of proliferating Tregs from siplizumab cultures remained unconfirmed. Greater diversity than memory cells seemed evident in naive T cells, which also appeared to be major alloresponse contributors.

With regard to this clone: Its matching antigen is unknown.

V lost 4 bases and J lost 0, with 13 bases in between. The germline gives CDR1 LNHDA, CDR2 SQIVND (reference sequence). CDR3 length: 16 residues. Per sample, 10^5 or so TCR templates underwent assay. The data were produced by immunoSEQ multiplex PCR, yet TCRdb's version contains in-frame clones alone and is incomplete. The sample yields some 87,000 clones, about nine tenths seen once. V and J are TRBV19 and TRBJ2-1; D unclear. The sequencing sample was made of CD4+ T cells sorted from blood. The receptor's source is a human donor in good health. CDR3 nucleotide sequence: TGTGCCAGTAGTAGGGCCATATTGGGCTCCTACAATGAGCAGTTCTTC. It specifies CASSRAILGSYNEQFF.